This TCR beta chain was observed in a study of shared clonotypes between healthy human individuals. Study results and caveats: Shared across a few donors were around 4.7% of the naive CD4 clonotypes.

Running of the assay took place at deep level. Per sorted-subset replicate PCR, input was approximately 0.2 ug DNA, representing around 28,000 T cell genomes. Assay used: immunoSEQ multiplex PCR; TCRdb lists only in-frame clones, some missing. The data contain roughly 2.2 million clones, around 93% of them singletons. This CDR3 has 15 residues. With 4 bases clipped from V and 2 bases from J, the junction kept 5 bases outside the gene matches. Germline lookup yields CDR1 MDHEN and CDR2 SYDVKM. In the case of this clone: Its antigen is unknown.

The sequenced sample was naive CD4+ T cells from PBMCs. This sample's subset: CD45RA+ positively selected. The receptor's source is a man in his late teens or twenties in good health. Some clones in this sample may be carry-over from other donors' samples. V is TRBV28 and J is TRBJ1-2; 9 bases map to TRBD1. CDR3 residues: CASSYRDRENYGYTF. The DNA for the CDR3 is TGTGCCAGCAGTTACCGGGACAGGGAAAACTATGGCTACACCTTC.